Detailed here is one TCR beta chain. As yet, its antigen is unknown. With 4 bases removed from V and 1 base from J, the gap between germline ends came to 10 bases. Germline V gene data show CDR1 as LGHDT and CDR2 as YNNKEL (reference sequence). The length of the CDR3 is 15 residues. The data originate from a study of read filtering for tumor transcriptome and immune sequencing. Across the whole study: Among patients, 17 to 20 were male and 14 female, aged 47 to 80 (mean around 61). Notes on the study in general: Sorted CD138-negative bone marrow cells were not purified T cells.

This library used roughly 400 ng RNA and molecular barcoded adaptors spanning alpha/delta and beta/gamma chains. TCRdb re-derived calls from the reads in MiXCR, one entry per CDR3 protein. The sample yields 20,000 or so distinct CDR3 sequences, under 25% seen once. This sequence originates from a donor at least 40 years old with multiple myeloma. The sequenced sample was a population of CD138-negative cells sorted from bone marrow. The genes are TRBV3-1 and TRBJ2-2; tentatively, D is TRBD1 (5 bases). The CDR3 loop reads CASSRFTGNTGELFF. The CDR3 DNA reads TGTGCCAGCAGCCGCTTTACAGGGAACACCGGGGAGCTGTTTTTT. Full variable domain (missing parts from reference TRBV3-1 and TRBJ2-2): DTAVSQTPKYLVTQMGNDKSIKCEQNLGHDTMYWYKQDSKKFLKIMFSYNNKELIINETVPNRFSPKSPDKAHLNLHINSLELGDSAVYFCASSRFTGNTGELFFGEGSRLTVL.